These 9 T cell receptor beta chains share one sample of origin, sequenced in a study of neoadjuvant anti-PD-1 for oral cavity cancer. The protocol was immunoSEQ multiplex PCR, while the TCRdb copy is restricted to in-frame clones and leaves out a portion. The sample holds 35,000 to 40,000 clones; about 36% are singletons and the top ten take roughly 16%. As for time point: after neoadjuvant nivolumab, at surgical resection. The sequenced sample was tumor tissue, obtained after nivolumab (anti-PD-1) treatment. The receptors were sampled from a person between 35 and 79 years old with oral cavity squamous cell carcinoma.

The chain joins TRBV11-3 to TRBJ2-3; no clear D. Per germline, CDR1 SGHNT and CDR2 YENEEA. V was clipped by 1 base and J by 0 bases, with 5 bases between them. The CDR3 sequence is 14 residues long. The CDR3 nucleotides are TGTGCCAGCAGCTTAGGTCACAGCACAGATACGCAGTATTTT. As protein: CASSLGHSTDTQYF. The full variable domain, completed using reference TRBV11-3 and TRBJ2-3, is EAGVVQSPRYKIIEKKQPVAFWCNPISGHNTLYWYLQNLGQGPELLIRYENEEAVDDSQLPKDRFSAERLKGVDSTLKIQPAELGDSAVYLCASSLGHSTDTQYFGPGTRLTVL.

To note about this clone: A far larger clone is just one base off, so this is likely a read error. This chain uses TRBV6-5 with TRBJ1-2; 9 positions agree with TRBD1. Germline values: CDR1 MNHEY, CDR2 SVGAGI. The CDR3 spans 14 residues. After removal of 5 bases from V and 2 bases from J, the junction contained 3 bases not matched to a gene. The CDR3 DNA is TGTGCCAGCAGTGAGGACAGGGGCAACTATGGCTACACCTTC. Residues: CASSEDRGNYGYTF.

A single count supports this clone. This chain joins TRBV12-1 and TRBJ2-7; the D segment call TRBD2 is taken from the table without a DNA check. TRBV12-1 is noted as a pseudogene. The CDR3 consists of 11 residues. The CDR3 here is CASSPYYEQYF. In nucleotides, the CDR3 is TGTGCCAGCAGCCCCTACTACGAGCAGTACTTC.

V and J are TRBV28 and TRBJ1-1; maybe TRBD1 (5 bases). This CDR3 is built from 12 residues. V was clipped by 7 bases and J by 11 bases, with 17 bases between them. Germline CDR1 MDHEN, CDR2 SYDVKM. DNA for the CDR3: TGTGCCAGCACCGGACAATATGAGGAGGCTTTCTTT. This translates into CASTGQYEEAFF.

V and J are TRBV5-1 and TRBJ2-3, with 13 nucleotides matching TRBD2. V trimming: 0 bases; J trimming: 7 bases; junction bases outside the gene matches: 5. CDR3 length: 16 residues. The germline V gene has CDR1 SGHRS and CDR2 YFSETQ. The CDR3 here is CASSLGTSGSWNTQYF. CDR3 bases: TGCGCCAGCAGCTTGGGGACTAGCGGGAGTTGGAATACGCAGTATTTT. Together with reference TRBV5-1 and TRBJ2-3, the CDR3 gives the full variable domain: KAGVTQTPRYLIKTRGQQVTLSCSPISGHRSVSWYQQTPGQGLQFLFEYFSETQRNKGNFPGRFSGRQFSNSRSEMNVSTLELGDSALYLCASSLGTSGSWNTQYFGPGTRLTVL.

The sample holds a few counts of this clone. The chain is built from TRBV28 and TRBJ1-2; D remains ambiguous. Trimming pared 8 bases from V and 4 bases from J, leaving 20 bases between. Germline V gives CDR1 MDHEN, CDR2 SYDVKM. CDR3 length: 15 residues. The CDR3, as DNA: TGTGCCAGCGGGGAGGGTGCGCGCTCTTCCTATGGCTACACCTTC. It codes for CASGEGARSSYGYTF.

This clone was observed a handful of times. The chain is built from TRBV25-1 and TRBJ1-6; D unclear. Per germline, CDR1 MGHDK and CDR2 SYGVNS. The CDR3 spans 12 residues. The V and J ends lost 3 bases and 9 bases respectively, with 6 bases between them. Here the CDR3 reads CASSDGVSPLHF. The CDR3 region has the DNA TGTGCCAGCAGTGATGGGGTTTCACCCCTCCACTTT. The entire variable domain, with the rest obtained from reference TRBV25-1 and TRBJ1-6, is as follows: EADIYQTPRYLVIGTGKKITLECSQTMGHDKMYWYQQDPGMELHLIHYSYGVNSTEKGDLSSESTVSRIRTEHFPLTLESARPSHTSQYLCASSDGVSPLHFGNGTRLTVT.

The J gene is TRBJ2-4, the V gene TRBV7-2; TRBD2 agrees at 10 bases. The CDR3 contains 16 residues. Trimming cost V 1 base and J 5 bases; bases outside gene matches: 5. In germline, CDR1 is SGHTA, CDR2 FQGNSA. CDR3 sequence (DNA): TGTGCCAGCAGCTTAGGTAGCGGGGGGTTTCAAAACATTCAGTACTTC. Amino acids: CASSLGSGGFQNIQYF.

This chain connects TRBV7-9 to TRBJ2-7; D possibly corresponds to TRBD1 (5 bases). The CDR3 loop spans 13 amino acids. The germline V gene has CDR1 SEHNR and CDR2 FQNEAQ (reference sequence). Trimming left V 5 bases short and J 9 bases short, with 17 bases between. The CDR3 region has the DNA TGTGCCAGCAGCCAAGACAGATATCTCGGGCAGTACTTC. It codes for CASSQDRYLGQYF.